Listed here are 3 T cell receptor beta chains from one sample, sequenced in a study of CD8+ T cells in alopecia areata. The treatment denotes: oral pan-JAK inhibitor, 5-10 mg twice daily. RNA was isolated and reverse transcribed to cDNA, the sequencing template. Data came from immunoSEQ multiplex PCR; TCRdb stores just in-frame clones and leaves some out. This table holds approximately 220,000 clones, around two fifths found once. The sequenced sample was CD4+ T cells sorted from blood, obtained between weeks 30 and 35, from a patient treated with tofacitinib. All receptors derive from a human donor with alopecia areata.

This clone came up a few times. This rearrangement joins TRBV11-2 to TRBJ2-2; 8 nucleotides align to TRBD1. The CDR3 is 15 amino acids. Trimming took 6 bases from V and 1 from J; bases not matched to a gene: 4. Germline V gives CDR1 SGHAT, CDR2 FQNNGV. The CDR3 DNA reads TGTGCCAGCAGACGGACAGGGAGGAACACCGGGGAGCTGTTTTTT. This encodes CASRRTGRNTGELFF.

The chain employs TRBV6-6 and TRBJ2-7, with 10 bases aligning to TRBD1. J was trimmed by 12 bases and V by 0 bases; bases with no gene match: 5. This CDR3 has 13 residues. Germline lookup yields CDR1 MNHNY and CDR2 SVGAGI (reference sequence). The CDR3 spells CASSYSTDRGMYF. CDR3 nucleotides: TGTGCCAGCAGTTACTCGACGGACAGGGGGATGTACTTC.

The genes are TRBV7-9 and TRBJ1-1, with D tentatively TRBD1 (5 bases). V lost 4 bases to trimming and J lost 6 bases, with 15 bases between them. This CDR3 is 14 amino acids long. Germline CDR1 reads SEHNR; CDR2 reads FQNEAQ (reference sequence). The CDR3 loop reads CASSSFKGPAEAFF. CDR3 bases: TGTGCCAGCAGCTCGTTTAAGGGGCCCGCTGAAGCTTTCTTT.